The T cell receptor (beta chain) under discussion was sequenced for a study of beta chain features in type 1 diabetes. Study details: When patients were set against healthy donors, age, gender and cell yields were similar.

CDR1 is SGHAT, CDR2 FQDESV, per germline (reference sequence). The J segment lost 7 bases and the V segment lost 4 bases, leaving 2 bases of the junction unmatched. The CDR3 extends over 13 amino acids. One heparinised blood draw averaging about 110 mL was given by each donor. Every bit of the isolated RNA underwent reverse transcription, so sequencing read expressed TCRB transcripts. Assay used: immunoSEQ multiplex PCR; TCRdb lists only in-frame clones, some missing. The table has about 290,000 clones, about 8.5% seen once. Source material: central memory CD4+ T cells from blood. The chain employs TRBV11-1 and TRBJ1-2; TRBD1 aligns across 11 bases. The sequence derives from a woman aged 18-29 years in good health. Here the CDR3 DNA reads TGTGCCAGCAGCTCGGACAGGGGGCTTGGCTACACCTTC. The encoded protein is CASSSDRGLGYTF.